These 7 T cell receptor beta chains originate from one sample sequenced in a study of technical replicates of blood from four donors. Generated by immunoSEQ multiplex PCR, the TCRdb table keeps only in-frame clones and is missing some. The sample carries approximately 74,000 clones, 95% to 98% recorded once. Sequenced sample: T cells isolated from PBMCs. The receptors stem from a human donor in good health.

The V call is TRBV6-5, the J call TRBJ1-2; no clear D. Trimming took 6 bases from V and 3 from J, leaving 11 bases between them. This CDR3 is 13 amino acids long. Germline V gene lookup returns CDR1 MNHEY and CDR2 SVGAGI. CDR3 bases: TGTGCCAGCAGCGGAGGGCAGTACTATGGCTACACCTTC. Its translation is CASSGGQYYGYTF.

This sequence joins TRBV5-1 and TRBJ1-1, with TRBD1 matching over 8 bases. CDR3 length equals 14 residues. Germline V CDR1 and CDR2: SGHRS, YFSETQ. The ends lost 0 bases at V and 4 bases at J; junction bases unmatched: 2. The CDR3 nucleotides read TGCGCCAGCAGCTTGGGTCAGGGGGCCACTGAAGCTTTCTTT. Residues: CASSLGQGATEAFF. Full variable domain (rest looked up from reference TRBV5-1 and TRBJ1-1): KAGVTQTPRYLIKTRGQQVTLSCSPISGHRSVSWYQQTPGQGLQFLFEYFSETQRNKGNFPGRFSGRQFSNSRSEMNVSTLELGDSALYLCASSLGQGATEAFFGQGTRLTVV.

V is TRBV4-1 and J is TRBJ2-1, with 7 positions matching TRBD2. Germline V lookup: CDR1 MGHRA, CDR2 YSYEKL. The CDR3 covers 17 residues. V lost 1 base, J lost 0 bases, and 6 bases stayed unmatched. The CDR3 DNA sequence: TGCGCCAGCAGCCAAGGGGCTCTAGCGGCCTCCTACAATGAGCAGTTCTTC. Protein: CASSQGALAASYNEQFF.

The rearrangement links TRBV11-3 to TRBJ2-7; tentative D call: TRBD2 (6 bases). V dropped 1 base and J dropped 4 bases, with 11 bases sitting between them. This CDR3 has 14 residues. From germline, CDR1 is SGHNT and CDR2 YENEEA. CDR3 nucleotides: TGTGCCAGCAGCTTAGCCGGGACTTTTTACGAGCAGTACTTC. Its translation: CASSLAGTFYEQYF.

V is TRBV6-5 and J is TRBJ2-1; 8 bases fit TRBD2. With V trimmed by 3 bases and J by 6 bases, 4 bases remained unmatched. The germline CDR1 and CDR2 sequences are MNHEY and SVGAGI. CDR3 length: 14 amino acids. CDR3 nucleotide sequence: TGTGCCAGCAGTTATACGCTAGCGGGCAATGAGCAGTTCTTC. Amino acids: CASSYTLAGNEQFF.

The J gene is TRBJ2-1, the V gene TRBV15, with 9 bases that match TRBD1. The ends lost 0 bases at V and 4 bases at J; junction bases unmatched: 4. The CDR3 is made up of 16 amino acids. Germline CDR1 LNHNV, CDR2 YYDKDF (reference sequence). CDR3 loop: CATSREDRGIYNEQFF. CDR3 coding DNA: TGTGCCACCAGCAGAGAGGACAGGGGAATTTACAATGAGCAGTTCTTC.

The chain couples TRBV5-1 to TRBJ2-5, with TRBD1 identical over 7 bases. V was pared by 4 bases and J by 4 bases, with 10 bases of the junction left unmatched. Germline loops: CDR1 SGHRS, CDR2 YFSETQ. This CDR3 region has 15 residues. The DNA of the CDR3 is TGCGCCAGCAGCCGACCCAACAGGGGCGGAGAGACCCAGTACTTC. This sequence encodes CASSRPNRGGETQYF. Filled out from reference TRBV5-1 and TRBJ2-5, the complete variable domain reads KAGVTQTPRYLIKTRGQQVTLSCSPISGHRSVSWYQQTPGQGLQFLFEYFSETQRNKGNFPGRFSGRQFSNSRSEMNVSTLELGDSALYLCASSRPNRGGETQYFGPGTRLLVL.